A selection of T cell receptor beta chains follows, all from one sample in a study of beta chain features in type 1 diabetes. Here immunoSEQ multiplex PCR was the method, and the copy in TCRdb shows in-frame clones only, minus some. The repertoire holds around 170,000 clones, approximately 8.8% seen once, with roughly 0.7% in the top ten. The sequenced material came from central memory CD4+ T cells from blood. These receptors originate from a woman in her twenties or thirties with type 1 diabetes. The CDR3 runs from the conserved cysteine through the conserved F or W. For some rows the clone size is stated as once, few or many, or as a class when expanded; others skip it.

. TRBJ1-2 TRBV27 CASILRDSGDYGYTF
. TRBJ2-5 TRBV2 CASRRLAGGETQYF
few TRBJ1-5 TRBV4-2 CASTTGTGPDQPQHF
. TRBJ2-3 TRBV28 CASSFSTGQQYF
. TRBJ1-5 TRBV30 CAWSKKPGSQHF
. TRBJ1-1 TRBV18 CASLVGVNTEAFF
. TRBJ2-4 TRBV27 CASSPGLAGGEGAKNIQYF
. TRBJ2-7 TRBV13 CASSPTDGTRYEQYF
few TRBJ2-7 TRBV4-1 CASSHPLSSYEQYF
. TRBJ1-5 TRBV4-1 CASSQGQGESNQPQHF
many TRBJ1-5 TRBV2 CASSLGAAQPQHF
few TRBJ2-7 TRBV28 CASSEGEHEQYF
. TRBJ1-1 TRBV20-1 CSARLLEAFF
few TRBJ2-1 TRBV28 CASSYAGVNNEQFF
. TRBJ1-1 TRBV6-5 CASSYGGHKNTEAFF
. TRBJ2-5 TRBV7-2 CASSQERGTQYF
few TRBJ1-2 TRBV7-9 CASSLQAAVRGYTF
. TRBJ2-7 TRBV5-1 CASSFSRVGGEQYF
many TRBJ2-3 TRBV28 CASSLPAGDRTDTQYF
. TRBJ2-1 TRBV7-8 CASIRTQTFSYNEQFF
few TRBJ1-1 TRBV18 CASSRGQWGANTEAFF
. TRBJ1-5 TRBV5-1 CASSLDPGVQPQHF
few TRBJ2-1 TRBV29-1 CSVDNSGTYNEQFF
few TRBJ1-1 TRBV2 CASIDSMNTEAFF
few TRBJ2-2 TRBV10-3 CAISASGSDTGELFF
. TRBJ1-1 TRBV19 CASGGQGARTEAFF
few TRBJ2-3 TRBV7-9 CASSLVIGGPTDTQYF
few TRBJ1-2 TRBV18 CASSRSGNYGYTF
. TRBJ1-1 TRBV7-8 CASSLGGAMNTEAFF
few TRBJ2-1 TRBV7-3 CASRGVRTSGSHEQFF
few TRBJ2-1 TRBV19 CASSGLAGDEQFF
. TRBJ2-1 TRBV27 CASSLSPGVGEQFF
. TRBJ2-7 TRBV19 CASSRTSFSSYEQYF
few TRBJ2-2 TRBV23-1 CASSPTGVTGELFF
. TRBJ2-3 TRBV5-1 CASSLGGRTDTQYF
few TRBJ2-3 TRBV27 CASSSDILTQYF
few TRBJ2-5 TRBV28 CASSRRLAGAETQYF
few TRBJ1-2 TRBV19 CASTTRDRGNYGYTF
. TRBJ2-7 TRBV6-5 CASSSGLAGPEEQYF
few TRBJ2-3 TRBV6-4 CASSKDRNTDTQYF
few TRBJ1-5 TRBV27 CASSSTGPFRGGNQPQHF
few TRBJ2-7 TRBV9 CASSPRGSTPYEQYF
. TRBJ1-5 TRBV29-1 CSVRTGEQPQHF
. TRBJ2-5 TRBV5-1 CASSLQGGAETQYF
few TRBJ1-2 TRBV9 CASSVGGLGGYTF
. TRBJ2-1 TRBV15 CATSRDRGNEQFF
. TRBJ1-3 TRBV28 CASSLPGRAISGNTIYF
. TRBJ2-7 TRBV5-1 CASSSDRVGEQYF
few TRBJ2-7 TRBV6-5 CASKEGLAGDEQYF
. TRBJ1-1 TRBV9 CASSVRGNTEAFF
. TRBJ1-4 TRBV28 CATRATNEKLFF
. TRBJ2-5 TRBV19 CASRTSGQETQYF